Sequencing of this T cell receptor (beta chain) was carried out in a study of T-cell memory formation after mild COVID-19. Study-level results: Within pre-infection memory, some responding clones were found, suggesting cross-reactive memory joined. CD4/CD8 balance held among clones contracting day 15 to 85, and later expanders leaned CD4+. CD4+ clones that contracted lay mainly in CM and EM; CD8+ ones lay in EMRA.

This clonotype was picked up a small number of times. Its antigen is not known. This CDR3 comprises 16 residues. The V and J ends lost 10 bases and 5 bases, in that order; junction bases with no gene match: 17. Germline-derived CDR1 and CDR2 are ENHRY and SYGVKD. 5'RACE with constant-segment primers built TCRalpha and TCRbeta cDNA libraries with UMIs. TCRdb reanalysed the 5' RACE reads using MiXCR and keeps one entry per CDR3 protein. Here the sample spans approximately 580,000 distinct CDR3 sequences, roughly 20% being singletons. The TCR was taken from an adult woman who had mild COVID-19 (a few samples of this study predate the infection). Cell type and time point are not known. V and J are TRBV10-3 and TRBJ2-7; 10 bases align to TRBD1. The sample was PBMCs or a T cell subset sorted from them (not recorded which). The CDR3, as DNA: TGTGCCACCATAAACGGATTGACAGGGGGCTTCGACGAGCAGTACTTC. Translation: CATINGLTGGFDEQYF.